This T cell receptor beta chain comes out of a study of identical twins. TCRdb analysed the 5' RACE reads with MiXCR anew, one entry per CDR3 protein. Here the sample spans about 720,000 distinct CDR3 sequences, 8.6% being singletons. Study findings and constraints: Interpretation of the results relied on cross-sectional statistical analysis and not on following the same donors. Analyses of zero insertions could be partly confounded by invariant MAIT and iNKT cells. Twins showed weaker excess sharing in their beta out-of-frame sequences.

V was clipped by 6 bases and J by 8 bases, with 13 bases between them. The length of the CDR3 is 13 residues. The germline gives CDR1 MNHNS, CDR2 SASEGT. For this clonotype: Antigen specificity is unknown.

These data also formed part of another study, on yellow fever vaccine responses in identical twins.

The TCR comes from a woman aged 18-35 years in good health. The sequenced sample was PBMCs. V and J are TRBV6-1 and TRBJ2-2; D ambiguous. The CDR3 DNA sequence: TGTGCCAGCAGCCCTCCCTCGAGGGGGGAGCTGTTTTTT. Protein: CASSPPSRGELFF.